This is a list of T cell receptor beta chains from one sample in a study of blood T cell repertoires in COVID-19. Libraries were prepared by immunoSEQ multiplex PCR; TCRdb keeps only in-frame clonotypes and omits some of them. The sample shows about 88,000 clones, roughly nine tenths of them seen only once. Sequencing was done on a sample of peripheral blood. These receptors all come from a man aged 55 to 70 with acute or convalescent COVID-19. CDR3s include the opening cysteine and the closing phenylalanine or tryptophan. A D gene is named only where the DNA matches it firmly. Only some rows state a clone size, as once, few, many or a class for expanded clones.

J | V | D | size | CDR3 | DNA
TRBJ2-7 | TRBV18 | TRBD1 | . | CASSPDRVGYEQYF | TGTGCCAGCTCACCCGACAGGGTAGGATACGAGCAGTACTTC
TRBJ1-1 | TRBV4-3 | . | . | CASSQDWSRDRMNTEAFF | TGCGCCAGCAGCCAAGATTGGTCGCGCGACAGGATGAACACTGAAGCTTTCTTT
TRBJ2-5 | TRBV6-6 | . | . | CASSPLEGETQYF | TGTGCCAGCAGCCCACTAGAGGGAGAGACCCAGTACTTC
TRBJ2-2 | TRBV4-3 | TRBD2 | . | CASSQGASGRAVTGELFF | TGCGCCAGCAGCCAAGGGGCCAGCGGGAGGGCCGTAACCGGGGAGCTGTTTTTT
TRBJ1-1 | TRBV5-5 | . | few | CASSLDRSVTEAFF | TGTGCCAGCAGCTTGGACCGTTCAGTGACTGAAGCTTTCTTT
TRBJ2-5 | TRBV19 | TRBD1 | . | CASSSRQGAETQYF | TGTGCCAGTAGTAGTCGCCAGGGGGCCGAGACCCAGTACTTC
TRBJ2-7 | TRBV5-4 | TRBD2 | . | CASSSIAGEKREQYF | TGTGCCAGCAGCTCAATAGCGGGAGAGAAGCGGGAGCAGTACTTC
TRBJ2-7 | TRBV6-5 | TRBD2 | . | CASRRLAGTYEQYF | TGTGCCAGCAGACGACTAGCGGGAACGTACGAGCAGTACTTC
TRBJ1-1 | TRBV30 | TRBD1 | . | CAWSPWDRGQMTEAFF | TGTGCCTGGAGTCCATGGGACAGGGGGCAAATGACTGAAGCTTTCTTT
TRBJ1-1 | TRBV9 | . | . | CASSLGVGDTEAFF | TGTGCCAGCAGCCTAGGAGTCGGGGACACTGAAGCTTTCTTT
TRBJ2-5 | TRBV5-1 | TRBD1 | . | CASSLAGGETQYF | TGCGCCAGCAGCTTGGCAGGGGGTGAGACCCAGTACTTC
TRBJ1-3 | TRBV19 | . | . | CASSISSVSGNTIYF | TGTGCCAGTAGTATATCTTCCGTCTCTGGAAACACCATATATTTT
TRBJ1-4 | TRBV29-1 | . | . | CSVAGVLNEKLFF | TGCAGCGTGGCCGGGGTTCTTAATGAAAAACTGTTTTTT
TRBJ2-1 | TRBV5-1 | TRBD1 | . | CASSSDRVGYDTRNEQFF | TGCGCCAGCAGCTCGGACAGGGTAGGGTATGATACCCGCAATGAGCAGTTCTTC
TRBJ1-4 | TRBV7-2 | . | . | CASSSSPHPNEKLFF | TGTGCCAGCAGCTCAAGCCCCCATCCTAATGAAAAACTGTTTTTT
TRBJ2-1 | TRBV28 | . | . | CASSLRTNNEQFF | TGTGCCAGCAGTTTAAGGACTAACAATGAGCAGTTCTTC
TRBJ2-3 | TRBV7-2 | . | once | CASSLVGGSTDTQYF | TGTGCCAGCAGCTTAGTCGGCGGGAGCACAGATACGCAGTATTTT
TRBJ2-5 | TRBV7-2 | TRBD2 | . | CASRSGEQETQYF | TGTGCCAGCAGAAGCGGGGAACAAGAGACCCAGTACTTC
TRBJ2-6 | TRBV9 | TRBD1 | . | CASSVGDSSGANVLTF | TGTGCCAGCAGCGTGGGGGACAGCTCTGGGGCCAACGTCCTGACTTTC
TRBJ1-1 | TRBV13 | TRBD1 | . | CASSSYRGLRDTEAFF | TGTGCCAGCAGCTCCTACAGGGGGCTACGGGACACTGAAGCTTTCTTT
TRBJ1-1 | TRBV7-8 | . | . | CASSPRGWGTEAFF | TGTGCCAGCAGCCCTAGGGGGTGGGGCACTGAAGCTTTCTTT
TRBJ2-2 | TRBV3-1/TRBV3-2 | TRBD2 | . | CASSQDGLAVNTGELFF | TGTGCCAGCAGCCAAGACGGACTAGCGGTCAACACCGGGGAGCTGTTTTTT
TRBJ2-7 | TRBV19 | TRBD2 | . | CASSMTSGSYEQYF | TGTGCCAGTAGTATGACTAGCGGATCCTACGAGCAGTACTTC
TRBJ2-3 | TRBV11-2 | . | . | CASSLVGGVSTDTQYF | TGTGCCAGCAGCTTAGTGGGCGGGGTAAGCACAGATACGCAGTATTTT
TRBJ2-7 | TRBV11-3 | TRBD1 | . | CASSSPPETGKNYEQYF | TGTGCCAGCAGCTCACCGCCGGAGACAGGGAAGAACTACGAGCAGTACTTC
TRBJ2-1 | TRBV7-2 | TRBD1 | once | CASSSGGVGQNYNEQFF | TGTGCCAGCTCCTCAGGTGGGGTGGGACAGAACTACAATGAGCAGTTCTTC
TRBJ2-7 | TRBV10-3 | . | . | CAIRPTSSSYEQYF | TGTGCCATCAGACCCACTAGCAGTTCCTACGAGCAGTACTTC
TRBJ1-6 | TRBV5-1 | TRBD1 | once | CASSVRDRENSPLHF | TGCGCCAGCAGCGTCCGGGACAGAGAAAATTCACCCCTCCACTTT
TRBJ1-4 | TRBV30 | . | . | CAWSVGDPGEKLFF | TGTGCCTGGAGTGTAGGAGACCCGGGGGAAAAACTGTTTTTT
TRBJ1-2 | TRBV5-4 | TRBD1 | . | CASSRQGDGYTF | TGTGCCAGCAGCCGGCAGGGGGACGGCTACACCTTC
TRBJ2-1 | TRBV4-1 | TRBD2 | . | CASSQRGLPNEQFF | TGCGCCAGCAGCCAAAGGGGACTACCTAATGAGCAGTTCTTC
TRBJ2-7 | TRBV19 | TRBD2 | . | CASSKLHPRLAEPYEQYF | TGTGCCAGTAGCAAACTCCATCCTCGACTAGCGGAGCCCTACGAGCAGTACTTC
TRBJ1-5 | TRBV10-3 | . | . | CAISESGSTNQPQHF | TGTGCCATCAGTGAGTCGGGCAGTACAAATCAGCCCCAGCATTTT
TRBJ2-7 | TRBV11-2 | . | once | CASSPIGLSSYEQYF | TGTGCCAGCAGCCCCATTGGGTTGTCTAGTTACGAGCAGTACTTC
TRBJ2-5 | TRBV5-8 | . | . | CASSSMESIRETQYF | TGTGCCAGCAGCTCCATGGAGTCCATCCGAGAGACCCAGTACTTC
TRBJ2-7 | TRBV19 | . | . | CASAQVGYEQYF | TGTGCCAGTGCACAGGTGGGATACGAGCAGTACTTC
TRBJ2-5 | TRBV19 | . | once | CASSPGLVQGETQYF | TGTGCCAGTAGTCCCGGACTAGTCCAGGGGGAGACCCAGTACTTC
TRBJ2-7 | TRBV19 | TRBD2 | . | CASSTQASGPYEQYF | TGTGCCAGTAGTACCCAGGCTAGCGGGCCCTACGAGCAGTACTTC
TRBJ2-2 | TRBV21-1 | . | . | CASSNRPRGRGHRGAVF | TGTGCCAGCAGCAACAGGCCCAGGGGGCGCGGACACCGGGGAGCTGTTTTT
TRBJ1-6 | TRBV24-1 | TRBD1 | . | CATSGRQGAISPLHF | TGTGCCACCAGTGGCAGACAGGGGGCTATTTCACCCCTCCACTTT
TRBJ2-1 | TRBV24-1 | TRBD2 | . | CATSDPFLAGEKDNEQFF | TGTGCCACCAGTGACCCCTTCCTAGCGGGAGAGAAAGACAATGAGCAGTTCTTC
TRBJ2-2 | TRBV3-1/TRBV3-2 | TRBD2 | . | CASSQGASSGRVNTGELFF | TGTGCCAGCAGCCAAGGAGCCTCTAGCGGGAGGGTAAACACCGGGGAGCTGTTTTTT
TRBJ2-1 | TRBV11-1 | . | . | CASSLAIASSEQFF | TGTGCCAGCAGCTTAGCGATAGCGTCCAGTGAGCAGTTCTTC
TRBJ2-2 | TRBV29-1 | TRBD1 | . | CSVEGGQGITGELFF | TGCAGCGTTGAAGGCGGACAGGGGATCACCGGGGAGCTGTTTTTT
TRBJ1-1 | TRBV4-3 | TRBD1 | . | CASSQDRPDRRMNTEAFF | TGCGCCAGCAGCCAAGATAGGCCGGACAGGCGGATGAACACTGAAGCTTTCTTT
TRBJ1-5 | TRBV6-4 | . | . | CASSPVRVICRGRINQPQHF | TGTGCCAGCAGCCCCGTTCGAGTGATTTGCAGGGGCCGAATAAATCAGCCCCAGCATTTT
TRBJ2-1 | TRBV5-1 | TRBD2 | . | CASSLVGTRTYNEQFF | TGCGCCAGCAGCTTGGTGGGGACTAGAACATACAATGAGCAGTTCTTC
TRBJ2-2 | TRBV5-5 | TRBD1 | . | CASSSRTGADTGELFF | TGTGCCAGCAGCTCGCGGACAGGGGCGGACACCGGGGAGCTGTTTTTT
TRBJ1-6 | TRBV3-1/TRBV3-2 | . | once | CASSQDTGRGGNSPLHF | TGTGCCAGCAGCCAAGATACTGGGAGGGGTGGTAATTCACCCCTCCACTTT
TRBJ1-6 | TRBV5-4 | . | . | CASSLVAGDSPLHF | TGTGCCAGCAGCTTGGTGGCTGGTGATTCACCCCTCCACTTT
TRBJ2-7 | TRBV5-4 | . | . | CASSLAGVGNPGGPEQYF | TGTGCCAGCAGCTTGGCCGGAGTTGGGAACCCAGGGGGGCCCGAGCAGTACTTC
TRBJ2-3 | TRBV9 | . | . | CASSVDYRNTQYF | TGTGCCAGCAGCGTAGATTACAGGAATACGCAGTATTTT
TRBJ2-1 | TRBV18 | TRBD1 | . | CASSPDRQGEYNEQFF | TGTGCCAGCTCACCGGACCGACAGGGGGAATACAATGAGCAGTTCTTC